This T cell receptor beta chain derives from a study of blood T cell repertoires in COVID-19. CDR1 and CDR2 (germline): SGHTA, FQGNSA. The CDR3 length is 14 residues. Trimming at V came to 5 bases and at J to 4 bases, leaving 4 bases not matched to a gene. TCRdb keeps only in-frame clones here, not all; method: immunoSEQ multiplex PCR. The sample carries over 450,000 clones, approximately 88% recorded once. This receptor was obtained from a woman aged 45-65 years with COVID-19, enrolled during active disease. The chain is built from TRBV7-2 and TRBJ1-1; 10 bases match TRBD1. Input material: peripheral blood. CDR3 residues: CASSPWTGGTEAFF. The CDR3 DNA reads TGTGCCAGCAGCCCCTGGACAGGGGGCACTGAAGCTTTCTTT.